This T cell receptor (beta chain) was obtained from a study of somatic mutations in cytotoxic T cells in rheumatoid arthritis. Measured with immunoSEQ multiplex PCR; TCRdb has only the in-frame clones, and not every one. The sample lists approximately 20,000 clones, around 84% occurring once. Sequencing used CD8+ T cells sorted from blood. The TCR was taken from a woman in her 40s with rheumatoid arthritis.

The CDR3 DNA reads as TGTGCCAGCAGCGGAAAAACAGGGAAAGGGTTCCCCTACGAGCAGTACTTC. Protein product: CASSGKTGKGFPYEQYF. The chain links TRBV21-1 to TRBJ2-7; the table's D call, TRBD1, has no DNA check behind it. TRBV21-1 is shown as a pseudogene. This CDR3 spans 17 amino acids.